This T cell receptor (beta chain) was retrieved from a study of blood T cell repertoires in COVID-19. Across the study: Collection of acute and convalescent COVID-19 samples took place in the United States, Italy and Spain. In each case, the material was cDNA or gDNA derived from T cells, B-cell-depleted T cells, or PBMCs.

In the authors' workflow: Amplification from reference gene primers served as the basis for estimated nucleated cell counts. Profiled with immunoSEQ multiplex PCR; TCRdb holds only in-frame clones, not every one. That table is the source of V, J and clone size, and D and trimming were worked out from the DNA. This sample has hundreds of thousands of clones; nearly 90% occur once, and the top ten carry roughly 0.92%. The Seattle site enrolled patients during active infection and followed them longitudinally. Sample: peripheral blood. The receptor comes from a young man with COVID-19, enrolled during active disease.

The chain's CDR3 is CASRSTGYLEQFF. CDR3 coding DNA: TGTGCCAGCAGGTCGACAGGCTATCTTGAGCAGTTCTTC. The chain joins TRBV5-8 to TRBJ2-1; tentative D call: TRBD1 (6 bases). Looked up from germline, CDR1 is SGHTS and CDR2 is YDEGEE. V was pared by 5 bases and J by 9 bases, with 15 bases between. This CDR3 spans 13 amino acids.